This T cell receptor beta chain emerged from a study of cytomegalovirus exposure and HLA in healthy donors. The primer mix had 60 Vbeta and 13 Jbeta primers. TCRdb's copy holds only in-frame clones and misses some; the assay was immunoSEQ multiplex PCR. The sample lists 95,000 to 100,000 clones, roughly 71% occurring once. The germline V gene encodes CDR1 MNHEY and CDR2 SMNVEV (reference sequence). With 0 bases clipped from V and 0 bases from J, the junction kept 8 bases outside the gene matches. The CDR3 is 18 amino acids. The clonotype originates from a middle-aged man in good health and CMV-seronegative. The chain has TRBV27 and TRBJ2-3, with 8 bases fitting TRBD2. Sequenced input: PBMCs. The DNA for the CDR3 is TGTGCCAGCAGTTTATCGGGACCAATAGCGGGAAGCACAGATACGCAGTATTTT. It specifies CASSLSGPIAGSTDTQYF.